This T cell receptor beta chain was sequenced during a study of cytomegalovirus exposure and HLA in healthy donors. Study results and limitations: Most TCR sequences were seen very rarely across donors, but some public TCRs occurred in many. Overall, around 160 TCR beta chains were annotated as cytomegalovirus-associated. HLA alleles showed associations with roughly 17,000 TCR beta sequences in a later analysis, at a 0.05 false discovery rate.

It was with 60 Vbeta and 13 Jbeta primers that the PCR ran. Sequencing used immunoSEQ multiplex PCR; TCRdb keeps in-frame clones, though not all of them. The data contain around 100,000 clones, 55% to 80% of them singletons. To note about this clone: Its antigen is as yet unknown.

CDR3 size: 15 residues. V lost 0 bases to trimming and J lost 3 bases, with 13 bases between them. Germline V gene lookup returns CDR1 SGHRS and CDR2 YFSETQ. The material sequenced was PBMCs. The gene calls are TRBV5-1 and TRBJ2-7; D gene uncertain. This sequence originates from a woman in her twenties or thirties in good health and CMV-seronegative. The CDR3 spells CASSLDGLNFYEQYF. In nucleotides, the CDR3 is TGCGCCAGCAGCTTGGATGGCTTAAATTTCTACGAGCAGTACTTC.